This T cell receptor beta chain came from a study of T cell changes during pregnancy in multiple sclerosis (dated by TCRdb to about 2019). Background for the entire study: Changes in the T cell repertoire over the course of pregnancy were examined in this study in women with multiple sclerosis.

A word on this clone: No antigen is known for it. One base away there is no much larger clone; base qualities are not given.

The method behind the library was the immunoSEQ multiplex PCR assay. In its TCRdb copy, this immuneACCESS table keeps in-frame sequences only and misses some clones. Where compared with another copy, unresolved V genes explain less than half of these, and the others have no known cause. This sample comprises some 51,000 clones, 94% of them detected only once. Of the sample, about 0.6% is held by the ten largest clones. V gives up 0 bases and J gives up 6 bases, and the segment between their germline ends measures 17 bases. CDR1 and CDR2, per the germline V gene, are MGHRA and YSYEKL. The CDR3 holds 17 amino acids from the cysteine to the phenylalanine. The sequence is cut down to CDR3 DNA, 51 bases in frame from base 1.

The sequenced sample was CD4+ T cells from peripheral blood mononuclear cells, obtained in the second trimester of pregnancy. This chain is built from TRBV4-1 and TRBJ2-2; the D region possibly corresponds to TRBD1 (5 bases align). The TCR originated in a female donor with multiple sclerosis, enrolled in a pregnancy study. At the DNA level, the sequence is TGCGCCAGCAGCCAAGATCCAGGGTTCCCTACGGCCGGGGAGCTGTTTTTT. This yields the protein CASSQDPGFPTAGELFF.